The clone carrying this T cell receptor beta chain was counted ten times or more. Its cognate antigen is unknown. Germline V lookup: CDR1 LNHDA, CDR2 SQIVND (reference sequence). The V and J ends lost 5 bases and 6 bases respectively, with 10 bases between them. This CDR3 is 12 amino acids long. Amplification of the TCR beta CDR3 regions used RNA transcripts (as template). Following a first-round RT-PCR that used HTBI primers, a second-round multiplex PCR was carried out. MiXCR, run by TCRdb on the multiplex PCR reads, gives a single entry per CDR3 protein. The sample includes a few hundred thousand distinct CDR3 sequences, about 17% of them seen just once. The data derive from a study of Graves' ophthalmopathy and Graves' hyperthyroidism. Study findings and constraints: A classifier, a 13-signature model, separated ophthalmopathy from stable hyperthyroidism with about 88% sensitivity and around 80% specificity.

A roughly 9.3 ml volume of fresh peripheral blood provided the PBMCs. The chain joins TRBV19 to TRBJ2-5, with D unclear. This TCR was recovered from an adult woman with stable Graves' hyperthyroidism. Sequences were obtained from peripheral blood. The CDR3 DNA reads as TGTGCCAGTAGTCCCGGCCGCCAGACCCAGTACTTC. As protein: CASSPGRQTQYF. Full variable domain (missing parts from reference TRBV19 and TRBJ2-5): DGGITQSPKYLFRKEGQNVTLSCEQNLNHDAMYWYRQDPGQGLRLIYYSQIVNDFQKGDIAEGYSVSREKKESFPLTVTSAQKNPTAFYLCASSPGRQTQYFGPGTRLLVL.